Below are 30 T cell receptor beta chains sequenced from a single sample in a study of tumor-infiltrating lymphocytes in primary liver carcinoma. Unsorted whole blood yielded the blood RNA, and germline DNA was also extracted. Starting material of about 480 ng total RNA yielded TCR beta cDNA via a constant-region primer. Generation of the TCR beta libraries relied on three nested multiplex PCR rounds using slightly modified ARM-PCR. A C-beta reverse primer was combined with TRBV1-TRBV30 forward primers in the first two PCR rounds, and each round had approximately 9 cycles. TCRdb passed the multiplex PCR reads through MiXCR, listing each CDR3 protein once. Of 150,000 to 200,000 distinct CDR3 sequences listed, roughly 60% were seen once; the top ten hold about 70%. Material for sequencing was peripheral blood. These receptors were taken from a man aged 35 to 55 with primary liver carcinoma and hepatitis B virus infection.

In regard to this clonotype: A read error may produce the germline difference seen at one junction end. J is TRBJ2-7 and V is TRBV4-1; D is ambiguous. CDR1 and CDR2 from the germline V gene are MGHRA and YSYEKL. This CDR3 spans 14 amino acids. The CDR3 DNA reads TGCGCCAGCACCCCCCTGCCAGGAACCTACGGGCAGTACTTC. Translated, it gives CASTPLPGTYGQYF.

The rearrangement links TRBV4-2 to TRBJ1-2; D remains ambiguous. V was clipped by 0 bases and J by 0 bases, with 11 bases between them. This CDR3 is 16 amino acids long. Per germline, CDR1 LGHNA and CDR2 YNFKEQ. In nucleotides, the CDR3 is TGTGCCAGCAGCCAAGATAACGGCAGTCCTAACTATGGCTACACCTTC. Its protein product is CASSQDNGSPNYGYTF.

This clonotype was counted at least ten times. The CDR3 DNA follows: TGTGCCAGCAGCTTCGGAGATGGGACTGAAGCTTTCTTT. Its translation is CASSFGDGTEAFF. J is TRBJ1-1 and V is TRBV11-2; D unresolved. The length of the CDR3 is 13 residues. CDR1 and CDR2 (germline): SGHAT, FQNNGV. V was trimmed by 3 bases and J by 5 bases, leaving 10 bases between them.

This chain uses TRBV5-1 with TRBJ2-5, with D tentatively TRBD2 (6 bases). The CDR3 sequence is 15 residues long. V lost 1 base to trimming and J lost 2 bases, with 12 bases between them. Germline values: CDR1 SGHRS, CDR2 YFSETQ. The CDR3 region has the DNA TGCGCCAGCAGCTTGCTTAGCGGTTCACAAGAGACCCAGTACTTC. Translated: CASSLLSGSQETQYF.

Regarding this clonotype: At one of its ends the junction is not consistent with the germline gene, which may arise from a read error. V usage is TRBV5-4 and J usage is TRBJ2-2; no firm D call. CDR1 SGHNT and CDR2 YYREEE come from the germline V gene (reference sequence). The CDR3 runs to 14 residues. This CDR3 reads CVSSLISNTGELFF. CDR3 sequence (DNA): TGTGTCAGCAGCTTGATATCGAACACCGGGGAGCTGTTTTTT.

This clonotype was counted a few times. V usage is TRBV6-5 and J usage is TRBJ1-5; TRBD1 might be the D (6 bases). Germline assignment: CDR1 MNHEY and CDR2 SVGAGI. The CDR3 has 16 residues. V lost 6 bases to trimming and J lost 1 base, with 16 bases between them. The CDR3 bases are TGTGCCAGCAGCCCCGCCCCTGGACAGAGCAATCAGCCCCAGCATTTT. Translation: CASSPAPGQSNQPQHF.

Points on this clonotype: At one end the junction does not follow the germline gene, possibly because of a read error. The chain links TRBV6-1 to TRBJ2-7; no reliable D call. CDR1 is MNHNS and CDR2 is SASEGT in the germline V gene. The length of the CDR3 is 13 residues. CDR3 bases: TGTGTCAGCAGTGAAGCGCTTAGAAACGAGCAGTACTTT. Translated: CVSSEALRNEQYF.

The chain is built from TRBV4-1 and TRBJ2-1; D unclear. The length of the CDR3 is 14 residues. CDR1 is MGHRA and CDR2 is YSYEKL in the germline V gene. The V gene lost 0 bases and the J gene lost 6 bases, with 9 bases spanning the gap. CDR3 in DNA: TGCGCCAGCAGCCAAGATAGGTTGATCAATGAGCAGTTCTTC. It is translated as CASSQDRLINEQFF.

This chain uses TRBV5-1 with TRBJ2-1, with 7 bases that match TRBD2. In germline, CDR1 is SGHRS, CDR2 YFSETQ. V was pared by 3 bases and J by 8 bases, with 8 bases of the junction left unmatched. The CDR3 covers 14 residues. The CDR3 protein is CASSSGLPTDEQFF. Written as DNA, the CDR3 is TGCGCCAGCAGCTCGGGACTACCCACGGATGAGCAGTTCTTC.

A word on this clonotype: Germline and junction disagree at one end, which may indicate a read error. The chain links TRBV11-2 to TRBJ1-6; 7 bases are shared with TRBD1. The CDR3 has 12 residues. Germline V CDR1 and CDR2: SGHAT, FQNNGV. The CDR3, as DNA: TGTGCCAGTAGCCGTTCGACAGGGTCCCTCCAATTT. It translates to CASSRSTGSLQF.

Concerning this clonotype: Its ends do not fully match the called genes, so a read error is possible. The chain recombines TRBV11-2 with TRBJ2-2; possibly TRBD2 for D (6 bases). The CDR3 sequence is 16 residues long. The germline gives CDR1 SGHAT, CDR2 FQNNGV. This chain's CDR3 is CARSLDHMGLGGELFF. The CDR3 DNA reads TGTGCCAGGAGCTTAGATCATATGGGGCTGGGCGGGGAACTGTTTTTT.

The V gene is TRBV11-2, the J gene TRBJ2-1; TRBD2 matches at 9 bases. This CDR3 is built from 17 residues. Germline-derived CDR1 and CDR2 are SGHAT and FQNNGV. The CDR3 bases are TGTGTCGGCAGCTTATATAAGACGGCGGGAGGGCCCAATGAGCAGTTCTTC. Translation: CVGSLYKTAGGPNEQFF.

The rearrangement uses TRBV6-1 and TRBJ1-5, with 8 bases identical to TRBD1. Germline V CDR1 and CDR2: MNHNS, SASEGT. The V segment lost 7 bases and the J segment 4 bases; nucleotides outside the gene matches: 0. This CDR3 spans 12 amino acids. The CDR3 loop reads CASNRGNQPQHF. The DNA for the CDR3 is TGTGCCAGCAACAGGGGGAATCAGCCCCAGCATTTT.

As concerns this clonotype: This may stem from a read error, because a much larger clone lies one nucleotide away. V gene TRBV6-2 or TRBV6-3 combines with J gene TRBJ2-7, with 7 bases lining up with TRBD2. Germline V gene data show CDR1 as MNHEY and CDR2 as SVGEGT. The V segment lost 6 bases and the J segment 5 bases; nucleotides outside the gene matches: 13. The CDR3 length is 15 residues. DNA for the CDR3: TGTGCCAGCAGCTCCCCGGGACGGGGGGACGACGAGCAGTACTTC. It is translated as CASSSPGRGDDEQYF.

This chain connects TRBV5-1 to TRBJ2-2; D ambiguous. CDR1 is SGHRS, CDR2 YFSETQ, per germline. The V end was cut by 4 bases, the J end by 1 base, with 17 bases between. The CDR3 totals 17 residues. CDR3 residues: CASSPDLLKGNTGELFF. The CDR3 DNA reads TGCGCCAGCAGCCCGGACCTTTTGAAGGGGAACACCGGGGAGCTGTTTTTT.

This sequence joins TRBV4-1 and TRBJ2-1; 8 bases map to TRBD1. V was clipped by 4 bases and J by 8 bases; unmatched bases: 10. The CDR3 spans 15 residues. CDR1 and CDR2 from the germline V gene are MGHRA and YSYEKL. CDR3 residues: CASSRDRRSNHEQFF. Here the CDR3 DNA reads TGCGCCAGCAGCCGGGACAGGCGATCAAACCATGAGCAGTTCTTC.

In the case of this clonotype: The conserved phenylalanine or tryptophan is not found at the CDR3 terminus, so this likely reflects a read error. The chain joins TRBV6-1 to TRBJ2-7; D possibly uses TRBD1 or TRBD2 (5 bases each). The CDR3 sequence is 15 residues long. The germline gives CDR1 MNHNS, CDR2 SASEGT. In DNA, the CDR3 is TGTGCCAACAGTGAACCGGGACGCCGGTTCAACGAGCAGTACCTC. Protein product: CANSEPGRRFNEQYL.

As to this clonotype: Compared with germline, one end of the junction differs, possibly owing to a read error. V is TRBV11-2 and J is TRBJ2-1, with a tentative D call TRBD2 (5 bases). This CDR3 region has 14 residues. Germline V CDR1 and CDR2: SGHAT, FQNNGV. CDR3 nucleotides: TGTGCCTGCAGCAGCTGGGCTAGCCAGAATGAGCAGTTCTTC. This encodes CACSSWASQNEQFF.

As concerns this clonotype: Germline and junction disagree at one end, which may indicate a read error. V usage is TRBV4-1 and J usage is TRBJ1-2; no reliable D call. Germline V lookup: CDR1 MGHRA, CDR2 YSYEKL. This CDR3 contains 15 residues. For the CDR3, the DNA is TGCGCTAGCACCCAAGAAGCCGGAACAAACTATGGCTACACCTTC. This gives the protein CASTQEAGTNYGYTF.

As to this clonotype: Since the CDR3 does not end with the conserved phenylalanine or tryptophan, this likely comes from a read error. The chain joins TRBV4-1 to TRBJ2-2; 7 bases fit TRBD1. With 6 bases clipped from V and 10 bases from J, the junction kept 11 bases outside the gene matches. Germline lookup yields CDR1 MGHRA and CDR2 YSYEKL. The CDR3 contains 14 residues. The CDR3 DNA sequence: TGCGCCAGCAGACTAGGGGGCCAGGGCGCGGAGCTGTTTTCT. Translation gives CASRLGGQGAELFS.

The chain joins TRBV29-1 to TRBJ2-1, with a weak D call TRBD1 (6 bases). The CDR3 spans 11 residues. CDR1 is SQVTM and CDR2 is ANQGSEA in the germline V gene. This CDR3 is CTAKRGGEQFF. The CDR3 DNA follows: TGCACCGCTAAGAGAGGGGGTGAGCAGTTCTTC.

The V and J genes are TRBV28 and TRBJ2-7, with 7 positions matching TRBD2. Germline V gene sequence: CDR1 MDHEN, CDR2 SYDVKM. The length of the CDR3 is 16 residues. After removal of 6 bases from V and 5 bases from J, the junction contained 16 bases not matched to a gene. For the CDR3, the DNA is TGTGCCAGCAGCAACCTTGGGGCGGGAGTGAGCGACGAGCAGTACTTC. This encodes CASSNLGAGVSDEQYF.

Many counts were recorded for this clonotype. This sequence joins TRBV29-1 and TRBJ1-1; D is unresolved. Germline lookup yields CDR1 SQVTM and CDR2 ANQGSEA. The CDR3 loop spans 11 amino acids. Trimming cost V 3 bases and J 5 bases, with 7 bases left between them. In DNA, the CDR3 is TGCAGCGTTGACGGGAATACTGAAGCTTTCTTT. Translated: CSVDGNTEAFF.

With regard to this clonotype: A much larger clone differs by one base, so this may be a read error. The CDR3 loop is CASSLMGGSYSEQFF. Written as DNA, the CDR3 is TGTGCCAGCAGCTTAATGGGGGGGTCCTACAGTGAGCAGTTCTTC. The chain has TRBV11-1 and TRBJ2-1; TRBD2 matches 7 bases. Germline CDR1 SGHAT, CDR2 FQDESV (reference sequence). The CDR3 consists of 15 residues.

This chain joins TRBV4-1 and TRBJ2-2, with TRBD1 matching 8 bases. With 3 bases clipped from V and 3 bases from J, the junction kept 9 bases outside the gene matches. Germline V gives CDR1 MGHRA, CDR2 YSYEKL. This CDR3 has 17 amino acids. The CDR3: CASSHPRLQGDTGELFF. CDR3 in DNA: TGCGCCAGCAGCCACCCAAGGTTACAGGGGGACACCGGGGAGCTGTTTTTT.

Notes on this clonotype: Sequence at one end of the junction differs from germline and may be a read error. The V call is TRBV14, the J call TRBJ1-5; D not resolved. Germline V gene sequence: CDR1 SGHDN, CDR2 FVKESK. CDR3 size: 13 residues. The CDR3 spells CASSQDEHQPQDF. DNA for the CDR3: TGTGCCAGCAGCCAAGATGAGCATCAGCCCCAGGATTTT.

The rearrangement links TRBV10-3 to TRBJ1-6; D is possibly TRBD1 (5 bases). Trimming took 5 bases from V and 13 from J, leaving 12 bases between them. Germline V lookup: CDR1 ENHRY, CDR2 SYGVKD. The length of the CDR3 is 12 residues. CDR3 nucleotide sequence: TGTGCCATCAGTAGGGACGGTCCCCCCCTCCACTTT. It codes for CAISRDGPPLHF.

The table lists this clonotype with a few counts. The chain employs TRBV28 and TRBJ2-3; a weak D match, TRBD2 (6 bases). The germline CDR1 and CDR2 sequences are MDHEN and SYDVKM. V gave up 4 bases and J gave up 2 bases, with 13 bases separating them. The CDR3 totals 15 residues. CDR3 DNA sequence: TGTGCCAGCAGTTCCGGGACTGATCTCACAGATACGCAGTATTTT. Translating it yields CASSSGTDLTDTQYF.

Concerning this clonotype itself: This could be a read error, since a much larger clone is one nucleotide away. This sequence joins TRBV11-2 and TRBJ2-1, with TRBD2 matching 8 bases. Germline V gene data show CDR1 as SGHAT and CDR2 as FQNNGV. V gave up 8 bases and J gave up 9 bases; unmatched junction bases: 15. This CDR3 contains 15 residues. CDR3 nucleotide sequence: TGTGCCAGCTTGGATATCGGACTAGCCACGGGTGAGCAGTTCTTC. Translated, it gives CASLDIGLATGEQFF.

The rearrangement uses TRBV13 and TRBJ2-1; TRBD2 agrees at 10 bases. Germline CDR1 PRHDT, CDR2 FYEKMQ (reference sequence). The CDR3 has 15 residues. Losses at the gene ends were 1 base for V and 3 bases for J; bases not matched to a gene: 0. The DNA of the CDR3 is TGTGCCAGCAGCTTAGTAGCGGGAGGCTACAATGAGCAGTTCTTC. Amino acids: CASSLVAGGYNEQFF.